This T cell receptor (beta chain) was recorded in a study of T cells in Graves' hyperthyroidism and ophthalmopathy. Points from the study as a whole: The blood repertoire included most of the expanded thyroid clonotypes above 0.001.

This clonotype was detected ten times or more. The antigen remains undetermined. Researchers amplified the TCR beta CDR3 regions from RNA transcripts. TCR CDR3 underwent first-round RT-PCR with the HTBI primer set. TCRdb re-called the multiplex PCR reads through MiXCR, storing one row per CDR3 protein. The table records approximately 700,000 distinct CDR3 sequences, less than 20% of them present only once. Hyperthyroidism patients were newly diagnosed, had disease duration under 2 months, and were aged 18 to 65 years. Exclusion of a patient resulted from uncontrolled infection, other autoimmune disease, pregnancy or lactation. Every diagnosis used clinical symptoms, serum thyroxine and TRAb, thyroid ultrasound and orbital computed tomography. This CDR3 spans 13 amino acids. Trimming pared 6 bases from V and 5 bases from J, leaving 8 bases between.

The V and J genes are TRBV12-3 or TRBV12-4 and TRBJ2-6; D remains ambiguous. Sequences were obtained from blood. The TCR sequence derives from a man aged 18 to 29 with Graves' hyperthyroidism. Here the CDR3 reads CASRAPRANVLTF. The CDR3 DNA follows: TGTGCCAGCAGGGCCCCCCGGGCCAACGTCCTGACTTTC.